These 30 T cell receptor beta chains were all obtained from the same sample, sequenced in a study of T cells expressing NK-cell markers. After re-calling the 5' RACE reads, TCRdb lists one entry per CDR3 protein, DNA absent. Its table records 500,000 or so distinct CDR3 sequences. The sample was blood T cells: a sorted CD56 or NKG2C T cell subset, CD4+ or CD8+ T cells, or bulk PBMC T cells (not recorded which). These receptors came from a man aged 18 to 30 in good health.

The V call is TRBV7-9, the J call TRBJ1-5. Germline CDR1 reads SEHNR; CDR2 reads FQNEAQ (reference sequence). The CDR3 loop spans 13 amino acids. This chain's CDR3 is CASSDWADQPQHF.

V usage is TRBV27 and J usage is TRBJ2-7; TCRdb outputs TRBD1, but without DNA this stays unchecked. CDR3 length: 15 amino acids. Germline V CDR1 and CDR2: MNHEY, SMNVEV (reference sequence). The CDR3 loop reads CASSLRGVGAYEQYF.

CDR3 in amino acids: CATLDRNNEQFF. The gene calls are TRBV10-3 and TRBJ2-1; TCRdb proposes TRBD1, but this gene call is untestable without DNA. The CDR3 extends over 12 amino acids. Germline V lookup: CDR1 ENHRY, CDR2 SYGVKD.

The chain recombines TRBV6-5 with TRBJ2-5; checking the TCRdb D call of TRBD2 is not possible without DNA. The germline gives CDR1 MNHEY, CDR2 SVGAGI. The CDR3 sequence is 17 residues long. CDR3: CASSYSSPRSGEETQYF.

V gene TRBV15 combines with J gene TRBJ2-3; the TCRdb D gene call, TRBD2, has no DNA to confirm it. Germline-derived CDR1 and CDR2 are LNHNV and YYDKDF (reference sequence). There are 21 residues in the CDR3. This CDR3 reads CATSRDNRSRARAGGKDTQYF.

CDR3 amino acids: CSARGGSRQGNEQYF. This sequence joins TRBV20-1 and TRBJ2-7; the TCRdb D gene call, TRBD1, has no DNA to confirm it. The CDR3 runs to 15 residues. The germline V gene encodes CDR1 DFQATT and CDR2 SNEGSKA (reference sequence).

The chain couples TRBV11-2 to TRBJ1-5. The CDR3 runs 19 residues. Germline values: CDR1 SGHAT, CDR2 FQNNGV. CDR3 loop: CASSLTPASVDGGNQPQHF.

J is TRBJ2-5 and V is TRBV7-9; TCRdb calls TRBD1, which cannot be checked without DNA. The CDR3 length is 12 residues. Germline V gene sequence: CDR1 SEHNR, CDR2 FQNEAQ (reference sequence). The CDR3 here is CATSGSSETQYF.

J is TRBJ2-5 and V is TRBV5-1; there is no DNA to check the TCRdb D call of TRBD1. This CDR3 has 15 residues. Germline V lookup: CDR1 SGHRS, CDR2 YFSETQ. This CDR3 reads CASSRIAAPGETQYF. Supplemented by reference TRBV5-1 and TRBJ2-5, the full variable domain reads KAGVTQTPRYLIKTRGQQVTLSCSPISGHRSVSWYQQTPGQGLQFLFEYFSETQRNKGNFPGRFSGRQFSNSRSEMNVSTLELGDSALYLCASSRIAAPGETQYFGPGTRLLVL.

The chain has TRBV20-1 and TRBJ2-3; absent DNA, TCRdb's TRBD2 call cannot be checked. The CDR3 is 11 amino acids. CDR1 and CDR2 (germline): DFQATT, SNEGSKA (reference sequence). CDR3 region: CSAQGRTPQYF.

The chain has TRBV5-6 and TRBJ2-5; absent DNA, TCRdb's TRBD1 call cannot be checked. The CDR3 runs to 13 residues. Germline V gene data show CDR1 as SGHDT and CDR2 as YYEEEE. The CDR3 reads CASSPGGQGAAYF.

This sequence joins TRBV2 and TRBJ2-5; absent DNA, TCRdb's TRBD1 call cannot be checked. Germline CDR1 and CDR2: SNHLY and FYNNEI. The length of the CDR3 is 11 residues. This chain's CDR3 is CAGGTGETQYF.

This chain joins TRBV12-3 or TRBV12-4 and TRBJ2-5; TCRdb gives TRBD1 as the D gene, but with no DNA this cannot be confirmed. The CDR3 extends over 14 amino acids. This CDR3 is CASSSTGVGETQYF.

The chain has TRBV6-1 and TRBJ2-7; TCRdb's D call of TRBD2 is untestable without DNA. This CDR3 spans 17 amino acids. CDR1 MNHNS and CDR2 SASEGT come from the germline V gene. Here the CDR3 reads CASSKGARTSGRTAQYF.

The rearrangement joins TRBV20-1 to TRBJ1-4; absent DNA, TCRdb's TRBD1 call cannot be checked. Germline-derived CDR1 and CDR2 are DFQATT and SNEGSKA (reference sequence). This CDR3 region has 16 residues. CDR3 protein: CSATPGRPATNEKLFF.

V gene TRBV10-3 combines with J gene TRBJ2-3. This CDR3 is built from 13 residues. The germline V gene has CDR1 ENHRY and CDR2 SYGVKD. The CDR3 reads CAIRDTGTDTQYF.

The chain joins TRBV20-1 to TRBJ1-2; TCRdb proposes TRBD1, but this gene call is untestable without DNA. Germline V CDR1 and CDR2: DFQATT, SNEGSKA (reference sequence). CDR3 length: 14 residues. This CDR3 reads CSARSDRGYDGYTF.

The V gene is TRBV7-7, the J gene TRBJ2-5; TCRdb gives TRBD1 as the D gene, but with no DNA this cannot be confirmed. CDR3 length equals 15 residues. Looked up from germline, CDR1 is SSHAT and CDR2 is FNYEAQ (reference sequence). CDR3 loop: CASSTGRGPRETQYF.

CDR3: CASSQAILGTSVGNEQFF. This sequence joins TRBV4-3 and TRBJ2-1; the D gene TCRdb calls, TRBD2, cannot be checked with no DNA. This CDR3 has 18 residues. Germline V gene sequence: CDR1 LGHNA, CDR2 YSLEER.

This chain joins TRBV11-2 and TRBJ1-6; there is no DNA to check the TCRdb D call of TRBD1. Germline CDR1 reads SGHAT; CDR2 reads FQNNGV. This CDR3 contains 17 residues. The CDR3 loop reads CASSLVPGQGKLRPLHF. Drawing the rest from reference TRBV11-2 and TRBJ1-6, the complete variable domain is EAGVAQSPRYKIIEKRQSVAFWCNPISGHATLYWYQQILGQGPKLLIQFQNNGVVDDSQLPKDRFSAERLKGVDSTLKIQPAKLEDSAVYLCASSLVPGQGKLRPLHFGNGTRLTVT.

V usage is TRBV9 and J usage is TRBJ2-2. CDR1 is SGDLS and CDR2 is YYNGEE in the germline V gene. The CDR3 has 13 residues. CDR3 residues: CASQRDDTGELFF.

The chain couples TRBV20-1 to TRBJ1-1; there is no DNA to check the TCRdb D call of TRBD1. From germline, CDR1 is DFQATT and CDR2 SNEGSKA (reference sequence). This CDR3 is 13 amino acids long. This CDR3 reads CSARGTRDTEAFF.

This chain links TRBV7-9 with TRBJ2-1. This CDR3 region has 16 residues. The germline CDR1 and CDR2 sequences are SEHNR and FQNEAQ (reference sequence). The CDR3 spells CASSPRDGRTYNEQFF.

The chain combines TRBV6-5 with TRBJ1-1; the TRBD1 assignment by TCRdb is unverifiable without DNA. Germline V gene lookup returns CDR1 MNHEY and CDR2 SVGAGI. This CDR3 is built from 14 residues. CDR3 loop: CASSYSTAGGEAFF.

The chain uses TRBV29-1 and TRBJ2-2; TCRdb's D call of TRBD1 is untestable without DNA. Per germline, CDR1 SQVTM and CDR2 ANQGSEA. CDR3 size: 16 residues. The CDR3 sequence: CSVAGAGTMNTGELFF.

This sequence joins TRBV5-1 and TRBJ2-1; the D gene TCRdb calls, TRBD2, cannot be checked with no DNA. Per germline, CDR1 SGHRS and CDR2 YFSETQ. The CDR3 has 15 amino acids. The CDR3 loop is CASERTSGRAGEQFF.

This rearrangement joins TRBV9 to TRBJ2-7. This CDR3 spans 13 amino acids. CDR1 and CDR2 (germline): SGDLS, YYNGEE. The CDR3 reads CASSVSSLYEQYF.

The chain recombines TRBV6-2 or TRBV6-3 with TRBJ2-3. CDR3 length equals 14 residues. Germline lookup yields CDR1 MNHEY and CDR2 SVGEGT. CDR3: CASRDTVNTDTQYF.

The V call is TRBV6-5, the J call TRBJ2-3; lacking DNA, the TRBD2 call made by TCRdb goes unchecked. The CDR3 runs to 17 residues. The germline CDR1 and CDR2 sequences are MNHEY and SVGAGI. CDR3 sequence reads: CASSYSRWGSLPDTQYF.

The rearrangement links TRBV9 to TRBJ2-7; lacking DNA, the TRBD1 call made by TCRdb goes unchecked. The CDR3 has 13 amino acids. CDR1 is SGDLS, CDR2 YYNGEE, per germline. CDR3 sequence: CASSGDRDYEQYF. Complete variable domain (other parts from reference TRBV9 and TRBJ2-7): DSGVTQTPKHLITATGQRVTLRCSPRSGDLSVYWYQQSLDQGLQFLIQYYNGEERAKGNILERFSAQQFPDLHSELNLSSLELGDSALYFCASSGDRDYEQYFGPGTRLTVT.